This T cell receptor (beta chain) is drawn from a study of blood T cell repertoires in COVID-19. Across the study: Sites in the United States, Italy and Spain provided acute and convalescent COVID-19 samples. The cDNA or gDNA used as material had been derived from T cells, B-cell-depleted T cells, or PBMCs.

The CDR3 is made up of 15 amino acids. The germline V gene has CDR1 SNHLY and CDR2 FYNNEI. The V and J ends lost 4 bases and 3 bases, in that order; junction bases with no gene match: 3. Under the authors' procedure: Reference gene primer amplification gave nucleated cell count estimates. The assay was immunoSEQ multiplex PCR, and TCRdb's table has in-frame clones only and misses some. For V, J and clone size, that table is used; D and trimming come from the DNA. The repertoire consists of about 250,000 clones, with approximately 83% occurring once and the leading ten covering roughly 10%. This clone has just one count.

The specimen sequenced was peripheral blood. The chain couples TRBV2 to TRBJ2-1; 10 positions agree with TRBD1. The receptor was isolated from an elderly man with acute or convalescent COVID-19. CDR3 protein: CASSVGQGDYNEQFF. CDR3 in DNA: TGTGCCAGCAGTGTAGGACAGGGGGACTACAATGAGCAGTTCTTC.